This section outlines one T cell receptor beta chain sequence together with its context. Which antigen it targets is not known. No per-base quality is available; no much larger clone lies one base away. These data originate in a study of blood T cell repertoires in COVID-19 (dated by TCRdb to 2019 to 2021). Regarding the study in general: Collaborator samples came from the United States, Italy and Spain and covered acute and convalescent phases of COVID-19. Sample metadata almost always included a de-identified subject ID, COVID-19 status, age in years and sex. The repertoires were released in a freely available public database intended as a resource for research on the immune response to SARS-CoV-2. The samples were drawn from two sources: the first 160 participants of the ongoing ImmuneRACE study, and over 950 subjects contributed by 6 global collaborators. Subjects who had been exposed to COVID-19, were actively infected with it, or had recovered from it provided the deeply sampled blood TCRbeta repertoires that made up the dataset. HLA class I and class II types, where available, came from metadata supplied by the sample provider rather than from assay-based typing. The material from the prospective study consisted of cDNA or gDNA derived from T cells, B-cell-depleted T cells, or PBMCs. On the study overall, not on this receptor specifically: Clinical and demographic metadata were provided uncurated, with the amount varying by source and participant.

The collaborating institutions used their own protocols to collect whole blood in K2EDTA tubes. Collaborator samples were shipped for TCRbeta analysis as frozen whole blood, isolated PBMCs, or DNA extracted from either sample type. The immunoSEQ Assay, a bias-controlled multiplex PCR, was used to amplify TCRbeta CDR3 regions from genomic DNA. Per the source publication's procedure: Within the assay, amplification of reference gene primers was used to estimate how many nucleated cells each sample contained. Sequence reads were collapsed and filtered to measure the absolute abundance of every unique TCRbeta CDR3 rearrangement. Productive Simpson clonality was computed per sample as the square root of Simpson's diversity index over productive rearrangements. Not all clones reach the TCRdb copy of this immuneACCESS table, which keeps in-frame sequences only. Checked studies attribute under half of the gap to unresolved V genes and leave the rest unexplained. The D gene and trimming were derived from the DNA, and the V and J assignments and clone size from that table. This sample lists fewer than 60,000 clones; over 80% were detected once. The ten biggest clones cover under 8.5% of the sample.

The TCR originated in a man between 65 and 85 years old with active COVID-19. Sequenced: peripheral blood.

The nucleotide sequence reads as follows: TGTGCCAGCAGCTTAGATGGCGGGGGCTCTGCGGGTACCGGGGAGCTGTTTTTT. This yields the protein CASSLDGGGSAGTGELFF. The chain links TRBV7-2 with TRBJ2-2; the D region possibly corresponds to TRBD2 (7 bases align). V is shortened by 1 base, J by 5 bases, and the region joining them spans 20 bases. Inclusive of the bounding cysteine and phenylalanine, the CDR3 is 18 residues long. Of the read, only the CDR3 DNA is kept; its 54 bases are in frame from base 1. The germline V gene specifies SGHTA as CDR1 and FQGNSA as CDR2.